Below, 19 T cell receptor beta chains from the same sample are listed, as sequenced in a study of cytomegalovirus exposure and HLA in healthy donors. TCRdb's table, derived via immunoSEQ multiplex PCR, lists solely in-frame clones and lacks some. The data hold under 75,000 clones, with more than 85% observed a single time. The specimen was PBMCs. Every receptor here comes from a woman aged 18-29 years in good health and CMV-seropositive.

About this clone itself: Its ends do not fully match the called genes, so a read error is possible. The chain couples TRBV7-7 to TRBJ2-1; 8 positions agree with TRBD2. Germline V gives CDR1 SSHAT, CDR2 FNYEAQ (reference sequence). CDR3 length equals 15 residues. CDR3 DNA: TGTGCTAGCAGCAAAGACGGGGGGGTATACAATGAGCAGTTCTTC. It is translated as CASSKDGGVYNEQFF.

This sequence joins TRBV27 and TRBJ1-2; 8 bases are a match to TRBD1. This CDR3 region has 14 residues. Germline CDR1 is MNHEY and CDR2 is SMNVEV (reference sequence). V gave up 4 bases and J gave up 2 bases; unmatched junction bases: 3. The CDR3 sequence: CASSSDRANYGYTF. As DNA, the CDR3 is TGTGCCAGCAGTTCGGACAGGGCCAACTATGGCTACACCTTC.

This rearrangement joins TRBV5-1 to TRBJ2-5, with 8 bases fitting TRBD2. The germline gives CDR1 SGHRS, CDR2 YFSETQ. The trim removed 4 bases at V and 4 bases at J, leaving 3 bases unmatched. This CDR3 is built from 13 residues. The CDR3 region is CASSRGGRETQYF. CDR3 in DNA: TGCGCCAGCAGCCGCGGGGGGAGAGAGACCCAGTACTTC.

The chain has TRBV28 and TRBJ1-1, with TRBD1 matching 7 bases. Unmatched junction bases numbered 10, after V lost 7 bases and J lost 5 bases. Germline loops: CDR1 MDHEN, CDR2 SYDVKM. The CDR3 is 14 residues long. CDR3: CASTGQSYGTEAFF. The CDR3 nucleotides read TGTGCCAGCACGGGACAGTCCTATGGGACTGAAGCTTTCTTT.

DNA of the CDR3: TGTGCCAGCAGTTTTATCAGGACAAGGGGAACCCAAGCTTTCTTT. It specifies CASSFIRTRGTQAFF. The chain employs TRBV28 and TRBJ1-1; a weak D match, TRBD1 (5 bases). V was cut by 3 bases and J by 9 bases, with 20 bases left in between. CDR3 length: 15 residues. CDR1 is MDHEN, CDR2 SYDVKM, per germline. The full variable domain, in which reference TRBV28 and TRBJ1-1 provide the parts outside the CDR3, is DVKVTQSSRYLVKRTGEKVFLECVQDMDHENMFWYRQDPGLGLRLIYFSYDVKMKEKGDIPEGYSVSREKKERFSLILESASTNQTSMYLCASSFIRTRGTQAFFGQGTRLTVV.

In its sample, this clone was seen once. This sequence joins TRBV19 and TRBJ1-4; TRBD1 aligns across 8 bases. Trimming cost V 10 bases and J 8 bases; bases outside gene matches: 9. Germline values: CDR1 LNHDA, CDR2 SQIVND (reference sequence). This CDR3 is 13 amino acids long. The CDR3 is CATATGEGEKLFF. CDR3 in DNA: TGTGCCACCGCGACAGGGGAAGGAGAAAAACTGTTTTTT.

The chain carries TRBV18 and TRBJ2-7; 8 bases line up with TRBD1. V shed 6 bases, J shed 2 bases, and the junction held 12 bases outside the gene matches. CDR3 length: 16 residues. Germline CDR1 is KGHSH and CDR2 is LQKENI. The CDR3 coding sequence is TGTGCCAGCTCCCCCTCCGGGACAGGACTTCCCTACGAGCAGTACTTC. This gives the protein CASSPSGTGLPYEQYF. The full variable domain, rest sourced from reference TRBV18 and TRBJ2-7, is NAGVMQNPRHLVRRRGQEARLRCSPMKGHSHVYWYRQLPEEGLKFMVYLQKENIIDESGMPKERFSAEFPKEGPSILRIQQVVRGDSAAYFCASSPSGTGLPYEQYFGPGTRLTVT.

The chain is built from TRBV5-1 and TRBJ2-3; TRBD2 aligns across 7 bases. The length of the CDR3 is 15 residues. The J segment lost 2 bases and the V segment lost 4 bases, leaving 7 bases of the junction unmatched. The germline gives CDR1 SGHRS, CDR2 YFSETQ. As DNA, the CDR3 is TGCGCCAGCAGCCCCCTTAGCGGGTTCACAGATACGCAGTATTTT. Protein sequence: CASSPLSGFTDTQYF.

This clone was recorded once. V is TRBV7-9 and J is TRBJ2-5; 7 bases align to TRBD2. The CDR3 totals 15 residues. Germline V lookup: CDR1 SEHNR, CDR2 FQNEAQ (reference sequence). V was pared by 2 bases and J by 4 bases, with 7 bases of the junction left unmatched. The CDR3 is CASSLIKLATETQYF. The DNA of the CDR3 is TGTGCCAGCAGCTTAATTAAACTAGCGACAGAGACCCAGTACTTC.

This sequence joins TRBV10-3 and TRBJ1-1, with 7 bases fitting TRBD1. Germline-derived CDR1 and CDR2 are ENHRY and SYGVKD. The V and J ends lost 4 bases and 0 bases, in that order; junction bases with no gene match: 8. The length of the CDR3 is 16 residues. CDR3 sequence (DNA): TGTGCCATCAGTGGATCGGTAGGGGGCCTGAACACTGAAGCTTTCTTT. This sequence encodes CAISGSVGGLNTEAFF.

The V and J genes are TRBV28 and TRBJ2-1; D may be TRBD1 (5 bases). V gave up 3 bases and J gave up 2 bases, with 8 bases separating them. The CDR3 covers 14 residues. CDR1 MDHEN and CDR2 SYDVKM come from the germline V gene. CDR3 nucleotides: TGTGCCAGCAGTTTCCAGGGTCCCTACAATGAGCAGTTCTTC. Translated: CASSFQGPYNEQFF.

In nucleotides, the CDR3 is TGCGCCAGCAGTTACGGACAGACGACTGAAGCTTTCTTT. Translated, it gives CASSYGQTTEAFF. The chain uses TRBV5-1 and TRBJ1-1; a possible D gene is TRBD1 (6 bases). Trimming left V 5 bases short and J 5 bases short, with 13 bases between. This CDR3 comprises 13 residues. Germline loops: CDR1 SGHRS, CDR2 YFSETQ. The full variable domain, completed using reference TRBV5-1 and TRBJ1-1, is KAGVTQTPRYLIKTRGQQVTLSCSPISGHRSVSWYQQTPGQGLQFLFEYFSETQRNKGNFPGRFSGRQFSNSRSEMNVSTLELGDSALYLCASSYGQTTEAFFGQGTRLTVV.

V is TRBV6-6 and J is TRBJ2-7; TRBD1 matches 9 bases. This CDR3 comprises 14 residues. CDR1 is MNHNY, CDR2 SVGAGI, per germline (reference sequence). The J segment lost 5 bases and the V segment lost 11 bases, leaving 13 bases of the junction unmatched. The CDR3 DNA is TGTGCCGCCCAGCCCGACAGGGGGACCCACGAGCAGTACTTC. It is translated as CAAQPDRGTHEQYF.

The CDR3 reads CASSSQTIRTTEAFF. The CDR3 DNA reads as TGTGCCAGCAGTTCACAGACTATACGTACCACTGAAGCTTTCTTT. This sequence joins TRBV27 and TRBJ1-1; D not certain. Germline V lookup: CDR1 MNHEY, CDR2 SMNVEV (reference sequence). The CDR3 is 15 amino acids. Trimming cost V 4 bases and J 4 bases, with 16 bases left between them.

The J gene is TRBJ1-2, the V gene TRBV5-1, with a possible D match to TRBD1 (5 bases). The CDR3 sequence is 15 residues long. V gave up 1 base and J gave up 7 bases, with 17 bases separating them. The germline gives CDR1 SGHRS, CDR2 YFSETQ. Here the CDR3 DNA reads TGCGCCAGCAGCTTGACATCAAGGCCCAGGGCTGGCTACACCTTC. The encoded protein is CASSLTSRPRAGYTF.

V gene TRBV28 combines with J gene TRBJ2-7, with a weak D call TRBD2 (6 bases). This CDR3 contains 15 residues. With 2 bases removed from V and 3 bases from J, the gap between germline ends came to 14 bases. CDR1 is MDHEN and CDR2 is SYDVKM in the germline V gene. CDR3 nucleotide sequence: TGTGCCAGCAGTTTAGGCGGGGCGTCCCTCTACGAGCAGTACTTC. Translation: CASSLGGASLYEQYF.

This chain uses TRBV5-1 with TRBJ1-1, with 8 bases that match TRBD1. V gave up 5 bases and J gave up 1 base; unmatched junction bases: 10. This CDR3 is built from 16 residues. Germline values: CDR1 SGHRS, CDR2 YFSETQ. The CDR3 DNA reads TGCGCCAGCAGTTGGAACAGGGGGTATGGGAACACTGAAGCTTTCTTT. Translating gives CASSWNRGYGNTEAFF.

The CDR3 reads CASSLGAGTANQPQHF. The CDR3, as DNA: TGTGCCAGCAGCTTGGGGGCCGGGACAGCTAATCAGCCCCAGCATTTT. The chain joins TRBV5-6 to TRBJ1-5; 7 nucleotides align to TRBD1. The CDR3 runs to 16 residues. Germline loops: CDR1 SGHDT, CDR2 YYEEEE. The V and J ends lost 0 bases and 4 bases, in that order; junction bases with no gene match: 7.

The chain is built from TRBV4-3 and TRBJ1-3; D is possibly TRBD1 (6 bases). The CDR3 sequence is 15 residues long. Looked up from germline, CDR1 is LGHNA and CDR2 is YSLEER. Trimming took off 0 bases at V and 4 bases at J, with 10 bases between the two ends. The CDR3 reads CASSQDPGEGNTIYF. The CDR3 DNA reads as TGCGCCAGCAGCCAAGACCCAGGGGAAGGAAACACCATATATTTT.